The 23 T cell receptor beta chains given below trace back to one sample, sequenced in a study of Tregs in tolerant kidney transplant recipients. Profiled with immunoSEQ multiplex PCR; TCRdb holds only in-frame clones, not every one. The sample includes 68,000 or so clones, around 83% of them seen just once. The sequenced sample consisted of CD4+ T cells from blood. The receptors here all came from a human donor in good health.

The CDR3 reads CAWSEPGSGNTIYF. The CDR3 DNA is TGTGCCTGGAGCGAACCAGGCTCTGGAAACACCATATATTTT. The chain uses TRBV30 and TRBJ1-3, with D unresolved. This CDR3 is built from 14 residues. The V gene's germline CDR1 is GTSNPN and CDR2 SVGIG (reference sequence). V was clipped by 3 bases and J by 0 bases, with 9 bases between them.

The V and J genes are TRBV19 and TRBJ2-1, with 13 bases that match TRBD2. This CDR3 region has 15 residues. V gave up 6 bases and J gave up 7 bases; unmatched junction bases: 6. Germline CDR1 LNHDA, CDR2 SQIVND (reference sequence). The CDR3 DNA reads TGTGCCAGTAGCCCACTAGCGGGGGGGCCAAATGAGCAGTTCTTC. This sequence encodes CASSPLAGGPNEQFF.

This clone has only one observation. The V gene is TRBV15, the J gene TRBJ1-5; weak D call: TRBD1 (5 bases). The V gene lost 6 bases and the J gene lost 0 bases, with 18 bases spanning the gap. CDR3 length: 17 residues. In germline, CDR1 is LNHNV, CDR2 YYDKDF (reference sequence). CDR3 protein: CATRATGTVNSNQPQHF. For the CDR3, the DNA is TGTGCCACCAGGGCGACCGGGACGGTGAATAGCAATCAGCCCCAGCATTTT.

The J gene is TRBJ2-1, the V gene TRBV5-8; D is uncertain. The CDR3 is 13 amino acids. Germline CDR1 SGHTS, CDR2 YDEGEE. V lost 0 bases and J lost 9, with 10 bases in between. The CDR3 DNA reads TGTGCCAGCAGCTTGGGCGGTCCGGGTGAGCAGTTCTTC. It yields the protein CASSLGGPGEQFF.

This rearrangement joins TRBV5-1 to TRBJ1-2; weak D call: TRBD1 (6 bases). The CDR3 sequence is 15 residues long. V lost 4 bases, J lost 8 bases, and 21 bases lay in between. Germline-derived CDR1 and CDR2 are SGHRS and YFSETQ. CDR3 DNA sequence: TGCGCCAGCAGCATCACTCCGAAGGGGGGTTGGGGCTACACCTTC. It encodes CASSITPKGGWGYTF.

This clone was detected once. CDR3 coding DNA: TGTGCCAGCAGCTTAGAGAGTAACTATGGCTACACCTTC. It specifies CASSLESNYGYTF. The chain carries TRBV7-9 and TRBJ1-2; no clear D. The CDR3 consists of 13 residues. Trimming pared 1 base from V and 1 base from J, leaving 4 bases between. Germline V gene data show CDR1 as SEHNR and CDR2 as FQNEAQ (reference sequence).

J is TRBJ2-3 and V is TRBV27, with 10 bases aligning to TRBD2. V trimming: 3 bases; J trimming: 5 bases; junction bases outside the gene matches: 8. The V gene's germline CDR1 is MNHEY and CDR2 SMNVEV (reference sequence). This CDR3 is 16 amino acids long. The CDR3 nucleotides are TGTGCCAGCAGTTTTCGGCTAGCGGGAGTACGAGATACGCAGTATTTT. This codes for CASSFRLAGVRDTQYF.

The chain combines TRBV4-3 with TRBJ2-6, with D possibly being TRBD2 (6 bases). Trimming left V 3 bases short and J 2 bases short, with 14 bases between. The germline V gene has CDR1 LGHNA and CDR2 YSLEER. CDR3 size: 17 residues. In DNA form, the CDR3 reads TGCGCCAGCAGCCATCTCATAGGAGGGGCTGGGGCCAACGTCCTGACTTTC. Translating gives CASSHLIGGAGANVLTF.

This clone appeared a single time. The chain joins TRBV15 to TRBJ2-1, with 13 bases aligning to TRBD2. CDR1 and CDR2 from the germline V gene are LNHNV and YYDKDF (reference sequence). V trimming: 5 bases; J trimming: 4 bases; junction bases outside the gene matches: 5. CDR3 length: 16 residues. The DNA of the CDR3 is TGTGCCACCAGCGTCGGACTAGCGGGAGTGTACAATGAGCAGTTCTTC. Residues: CATSVGLAGVYNEQFF.

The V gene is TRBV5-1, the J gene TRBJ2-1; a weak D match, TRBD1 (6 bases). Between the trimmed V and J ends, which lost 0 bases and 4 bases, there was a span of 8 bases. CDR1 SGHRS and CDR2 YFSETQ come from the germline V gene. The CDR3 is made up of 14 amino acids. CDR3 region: CASSLGTAYNEQFF. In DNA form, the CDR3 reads TGCGCCAGCAGCTTGGGGACAGCTTACAATGAGCAGTTCTTC.

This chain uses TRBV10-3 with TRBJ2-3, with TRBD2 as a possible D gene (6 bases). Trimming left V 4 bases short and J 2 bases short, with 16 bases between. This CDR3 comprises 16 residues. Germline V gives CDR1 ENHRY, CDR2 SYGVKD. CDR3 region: CAISGWGESFTDTQYF. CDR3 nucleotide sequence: TGTGCCATCAGTGGGTGGGGGGAGTCTTTCACAGATACGCAGTATTTT.

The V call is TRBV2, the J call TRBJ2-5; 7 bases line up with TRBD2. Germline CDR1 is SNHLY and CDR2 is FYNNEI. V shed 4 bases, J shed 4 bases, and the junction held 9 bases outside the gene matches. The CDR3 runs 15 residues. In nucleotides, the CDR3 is TGTGCCAGCAGTGTTGATGGCGGGAGCGGAGAGACCCAGTACTTC. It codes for CASSVDGGSGETQYF.

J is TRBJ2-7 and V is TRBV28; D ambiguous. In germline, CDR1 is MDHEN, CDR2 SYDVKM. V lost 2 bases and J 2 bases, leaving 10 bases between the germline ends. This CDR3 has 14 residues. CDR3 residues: CASSLAREPYEQYF. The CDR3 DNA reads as TGTGCCAGCAGTTTAGCGAGAGAGCCCTACGAGCAGTACTTC.

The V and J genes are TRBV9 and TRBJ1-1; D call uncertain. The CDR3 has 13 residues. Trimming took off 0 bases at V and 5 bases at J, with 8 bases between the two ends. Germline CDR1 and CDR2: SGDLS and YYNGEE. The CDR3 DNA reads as TGTGCCAGCAGCGTAGAGATAAGAACTGAAGCTTTCTTT. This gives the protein CASSVEIRTEAFF. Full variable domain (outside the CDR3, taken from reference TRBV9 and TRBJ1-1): DSGVTQTPKHLITATGQRVTLRCSPRSGDLSVYWYQQSLDQGLQFLIQYYNGEERAKGNILERFSAQQFPDLHSELNLSSLELGDSALYFCASSVEIRTEAFFGQGTRLTVV.

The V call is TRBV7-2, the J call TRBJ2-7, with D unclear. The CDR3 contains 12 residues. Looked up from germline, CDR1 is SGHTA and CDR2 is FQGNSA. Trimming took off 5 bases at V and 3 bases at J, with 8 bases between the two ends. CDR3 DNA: TGTGCCAGCAGCCGAACCTACTACGAGCAGTACTTC. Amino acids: CASSRTYYEQYF.

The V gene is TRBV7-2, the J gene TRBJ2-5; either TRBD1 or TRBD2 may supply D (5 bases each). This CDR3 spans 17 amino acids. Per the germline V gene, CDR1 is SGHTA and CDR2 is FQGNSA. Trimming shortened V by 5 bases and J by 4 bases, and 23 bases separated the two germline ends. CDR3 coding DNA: TGTGCCAGCAGCCATGGGACCTTAGTGAACCCGCGAGAGACCCAGTACTTC. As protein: CASSHGTLVNPRETQYF.

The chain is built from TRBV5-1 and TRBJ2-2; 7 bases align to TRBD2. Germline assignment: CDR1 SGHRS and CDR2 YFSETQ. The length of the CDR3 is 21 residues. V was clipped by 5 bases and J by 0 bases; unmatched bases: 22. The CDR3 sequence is CASRLDHISGDKVSNTGELFF. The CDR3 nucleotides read TGCGCCAGCAGACTAGACCACATAAGCGGGGATAAAGTTTCGAACACCGGGGAGCTGTTTTTT.

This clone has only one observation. CDR3 protein: CAWSGHFGTEAFF. The CDR3, as DNA: TGTGCCTGGAGTGGTCATTTTGGGACTGAAGCTTTCTTT. This chain connects TRBV30 to TRBJ1-1; no firm D call. The CDR3 has 13 amino acids. The V end was cut by 1 base, the J end by 5 bases, with 11 bases between. Germline V gives CDR1 GTSNPN, CDR2 SVGIG (reference sequence).

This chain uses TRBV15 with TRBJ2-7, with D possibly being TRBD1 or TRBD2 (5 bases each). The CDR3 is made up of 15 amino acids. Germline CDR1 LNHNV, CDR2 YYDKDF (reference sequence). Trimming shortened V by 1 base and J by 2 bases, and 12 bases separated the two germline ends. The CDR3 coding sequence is TGTGCCACCAGCAGAGGGCCAGGGACGGCCTACGAGCAGTACTTC. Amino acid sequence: CATSRGPGTAYEQYF.

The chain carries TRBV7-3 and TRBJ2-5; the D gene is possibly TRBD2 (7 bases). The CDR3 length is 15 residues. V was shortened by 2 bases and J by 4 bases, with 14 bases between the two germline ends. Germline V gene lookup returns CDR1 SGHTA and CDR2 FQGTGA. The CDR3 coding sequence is TGTGCCAGCAGCTTACTGGGGGGGCAGGGAGAGACCCAGTACTTC. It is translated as CASSLLGGQGETQYF.

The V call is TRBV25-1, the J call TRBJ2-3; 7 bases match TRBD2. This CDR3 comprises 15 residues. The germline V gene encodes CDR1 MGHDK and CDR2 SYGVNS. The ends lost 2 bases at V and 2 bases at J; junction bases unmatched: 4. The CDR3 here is CASSEPRGYTDTQYF. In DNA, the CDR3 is TGTGCCAGCAGTGAACCGCGGGGGTACACAGATACGCAGTATTTT.

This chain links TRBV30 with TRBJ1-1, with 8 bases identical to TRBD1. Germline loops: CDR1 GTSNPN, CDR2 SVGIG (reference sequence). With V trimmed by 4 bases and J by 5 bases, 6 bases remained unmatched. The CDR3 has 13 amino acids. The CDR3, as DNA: TGTGCCTGGACCGAGACAGGGGTGACTGAAGCTTTCTTT. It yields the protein CAWTETGVTEAFF.

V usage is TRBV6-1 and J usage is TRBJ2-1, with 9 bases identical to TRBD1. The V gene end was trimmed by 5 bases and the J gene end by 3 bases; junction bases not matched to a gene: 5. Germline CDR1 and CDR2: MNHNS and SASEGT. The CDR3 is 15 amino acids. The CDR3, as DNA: TGTGCCAGCAGTTCGGGACAGGGAAACTACAATGAGCAGTTCTTC. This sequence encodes CASSSGQGNYNEQFF.